Following are 15 T cell receptor beta chains from one sample sequenced in a study of T cells after yellow fever vaccination. TCRdb re-called the 5' RACE reads with MiXCR, one entry per CDR3 protein. The repertoire holds around 310,000 distinct CDR3 sequences, roughly 4.3% seen once, with approximately 25% in the top ten. The material was PBMCs, obtained 5 days after the yellow fever booster vaccination. The receptor source for this set is a man between 18 and 29 years old who received the YFV17D yellow fever vaccine.

This clonotype was seen a few times. The chain combines TRBV5-4 with TRBJ2-6, with D perhaps TRBD1 (6 bases). V lost 6 bases and J 0 bases, leaving 13 bases between the germline ends. Germline assignment: CDR1 SGHNT and CDR2 YYREEE (reference sequence). This CDR3 is built from 16 residues. CDR3 nucleotide sequence: TGTGCCAGCACCGACAGGACCAGCTCTGGGGCCAACGTCCTGACTTTC. This sequence encodes CASTDRTSSGANVLTF.

V and J are TRBV28 and TRBJ2-3, with D perhaps matching TRBD2 (5 bases). V shed 4 bases and J shed 2 bases, with 16 bases lying between them. Germline V gives CDR1 MDHEN, CDR2 SYDVKM. CDR3 length equals 16 residues. The DNA for the CDR3 is TGTGCCAGCAGTTCCTCTAGCAGCCTTAACACAGATACGCAGTATTTT. Translated, it gives CASSSSSSLNTDTQYF.

V usage is TRBV7-7 and J usage is TRBJ2-2; D is possibly TRBD2 (6 bases). Germline values: CDR1 SSHAT, CDR2 FNYEAQ (reference sequence). V was shortened by 2 bases and J by 7 bases, with 14 bases between the two germline ends. The CDR3 runs to 15 residues. The CDR3 here is CASSLSEGRSGELFF. The CDR3 DNA reads TGTGCCAGCAGCTTATCGGAGGGGCGCAGCGGGGAGCTGTTTTTT.

This clonotype was detected only a few times. In DNA, the CDR3 is TGCGCCAGCAGCTTGTACATTAAGGGCTATGGCTACACCTTC. Its protein product is CASSLYIKGYGYTF. The J gene is TRBJ1-2, the V gene TRBV5-1; D not certain. This CDR3 is 14 amino acids long. The germline gives CDR1 SGHRS, CDR2 YFSETQ. V lost 1 base and J lost 4, with 11 bases in between.

This clonotype was recorded at least ten times. The CDR3 is CASSLLGLSPGARGSNQPQHF. Here the CDR3 DNA reads TGCGCCAGCAGCTTGTTAGGGCTATCTCCGGGAGCGCGGGGCTCCAATCAGCCCCAGCATTTT. V usage is TRBV5-1 and J usage is TRBJ1-5, with D perhaps matching TRBD1 (5 bases). Between the trimmed V and J ends, which lost 1 base and 3 bases, there was a span of 29 bases. There are 21 residues in the CDR3. In germline, CDR1 is SGHRS, CDR2 YFSETQ.

The chain joins TRBV4-2 to TRBJ2-3; TRBD2 matches at 7 bases. V trimming: 4 bases; J trimming: 4 bases; junction bases outside the gene matches: 8. Germline V gene sequence: CDR1 LGHNA, CDR2 YNFKEQ. The CDR3 has 15 amino acids. CDR3 residues: CASSPGEGEADTQYF. The CDR3 DNA follows: TGTGCCAGCAGCCCCGGGGAGGGTGAGGCAGATACGCAGTATTTT.

This chain uses TRBV12-3 or TRBV12-4 with TRBJ2-3; D might be TRBD2 (5 bases). Trimming pared 2 bases from V and 4 bases from J, leaving 10 bases between. This CDR3 region has 14 residues. The CDR3 spells CASSLPGWADTQYF. In DNA form, the CDR3 reads TGTGCCAGCAGTTTACCGGGGTGGGCAGATACGCAGTATTTT.

The CDR3, as DNA: TGTGCCAGCAGCTTGGGCGGGGGCACGAATGGCTACACCTTC. Translated: CASSLGGGTNGYTF. The chain uses TRBV7-9 and TRBJ1-2; a possible D gene is TRBD1 (6 bases). Deletions cut 3 bases from V and 6 bases from J, with 14 bases between. Per germline, CDR1 SEHNR and CDR2 FQNEAQ (reference sequence). This CDR3 has 14 residues. The complete variable domain, with remaining parts taken from reference TRBV7-9 and TRBJ1-2, reads DTGVSQNPRHKITKRGQNVTFRCDPISEHNRLYWYRQTLGQGPEFLTYFQNEAQLEKSRLLSDRFSAERPKGSFSTLEIQRTEQGDSAMYLCASSLGGGTNGYTFGSGTRLTVV.

Only a few counts were recorded for this clonotype. This chain joins TRBV20-1 and TRBJ2-1; D is uncertain. The length of the CDR3 is 15 residues. Germline V lookup: CDR1 DFQATT, CDR2 SNEGSKA (reference sequence). V lost 6 bases to trimming and J lost 0 bases, with 15 bases between them. The CDR3 region is CSAMDRASSYNEQFF. CDR3 bases: TGCAGTGCCATGGACCGGGCGAGCTCCTACAATGAGCAGTTCTTC.

The V gene is TRBV7-9, the J gene TRBJ1-4; 8 bases line up with TRBD1. Unmatched junction bases numbered 12, after V lost 7 bases and J lost 8 bases. CDR3 length equals 15 residues. The germline V gene encodes CDR1 SEHNR and CDR2 FQNEAQ (reference sequence). The CDR3 DNA reads as TGTGCCAGCACCGCCGGTGAGGCAGGGGGCGAAAAACTGTTTTTT. Amino acid sequence: CASTAGEAGGEKLFF.

This clonotype was detected many times. This rearrangement joins TRBV29-1 to TRBJ1-1, with 7 positions matching TRBD1. This CDR3 is 11 amino acids long. The V segment lost 8 bases and the J segment 9 bases; nucleotides outside the gene matches: 9. Germline values: CDR1 SQVTM, CDR2 ANQGSEA. The CDR3 is CSSGLGQKAFF. In DNA form, the CDR3 reads TGCAGCTCCGGTTTGGGACAGAAAGCTTTCTTT.

This clonotype was recorded many times. The rearrangement joins TRBV7-2 to TRBJ2-1; 9 positions agree with TRBD2. The CDR3 is made up of 16 amino acids. J gave up 4 bases and V 4 bases, and 8 bases lay outside the gene matches. The V gene's germline CDR1 is SGHTA and CDR2 FQGNSA. CDR3 sequence reads: CASSSASGEPYNEQFF. CDR3 DNA: TGTGCCAGCAGCTCCGCTAGCGGGGAGCCATACAATGAGCAGTTCTTC.

This clonotype was recorded many times. The rearrangement uses TRBV7-9 and TRBJ2-1; tentative D call: TRBD2 (6 bases). The CDR3 spans 16 residues. The germline CDR1 and CDR2 sequences are SEHNR and FQNEAQ (reference sequence). Trimming left V 5 bases short and J 7 bases short, with 21 bases between. The DNA for the CDR3 is TGTGCCAGCAGCCCCACTAGCCCGCTCCTGGGGAATGAGCAGTTCTTC. It yields the protein CASSPTSPLLGNEQFF.

The rearrangement joins TRBV29-1 to TRBJ1-1, with TRBD1 as a possible D gene (6 bases). Germline-derived CDR1 and CDR2 are SQVTM and ANQGSEA. V was clipped by 1 base and J by 1 base, with 10 bases between them. The CDR3 is 14 amino acids. The CDR3 DNA reads as TGCAGCGTTGAAGTCAGGGGAAAGAACACTGAAGCTTTCTTT. Its protein is CSVEVRGKNTEAFF.

This clonotype has at least ten counts. The chain has TRBV10-3 and TRBJ2-2; D tentatively reads TRBD1 or TRBD2 (5 bases each). This CDR3 contains 16 residues. V was pared by 4 bases and J by 2 bases, with 14 bases between. CDR1 ENHRY and CDR2 SYGVKD come from the germline V gene. The CDR3 reads CAISVSGTLNTGELFF. For the CDR3, the DNA is TGTGCCATCAGTGTTTCCGGGACGCTAAACACCGGGGAGCTGTTTTTT.